This T cell receptor (beta chain) was recovered during a study of cytomegalovirus exposure and HLA in healthy donors. The PCR used 60 Vbeta and 13 Jbeta primers. This table comes from immunoSEQ multiplex PCR, and its TCRdb copy is limited to in-frame clones, with some not included. This sample has more than 200,000 clones, with around 80% found just once. This clone showed up just once. The antigen is unknown. Study-wide results and caveats: Presence/absence analysis assumed near-uniform sequencing depth across donors. Analysis performed later found more than 15,000 TCR beta sequences associated with HLA alleles at 0.05 false discovery rate.

CDR1 is LNHDA and CDR2 is SQIVND in the germline V gene (reference sequence). After removal of 6 bases from V and 11 bases from J, the junction contained 9 bases not matched to a gene. The CDR3 runs to 12 residues. The clonotype comes from a girl aged 2 to 9 in good health and CMV-seronegative. The sequenced sample consisted of PBMCs. The chain combines TRBV19 with TRBJ1-2; TRBD1 aligns across 7 bases. CDR3 region: CASSYTGEEYTF. The CDR3 DNA sequence: TGTGCCAGTAGCTATACAGGGGAGGAATACACCTTC.